This TCR beta chain was captured in a study of T cells in Graves' hyperthyroidism and ophthalmopathy. This clonotype showed up just once. Diagnoses used clinical symptoms, serum thyroxine and TRAb, thyroid ultrasound and orbital computed tomography. Researchers amplified the TCR beta CDR3 regions from RNA transcripts. Initially, a first-round RT-PCR of the TCR CDR3 employed the HTBI primer set. TCRdb called the multiplex PCR reads again in MiXCR, with one record for every CDR3 protein. Of approximately 40,000 distinct CDR3 sequences in the sample, roughly 50% were seen once. After removal of 1 base from V and 8 bases from J, the junction contained 5 bases not matched to a gene. Germline V gives CDR1 SGHAT, CDR2 FQNNGV. This CDR3 has 15 amino acids.

The gene calls are TRBV11-2 and TRBJ2-3; 11 bases fit TRBD1. The origin of this receptor is a middle-aged man with Graves' ophthalmopathy. The sequencing sample was made of blood. The CDR3 bases are TGTGCCAGCAGCTTAGGAGGACAGGGGGCCGGTACGCAGTATTTT. Protein sequence: CASSLGGQGAGTQYF.